This T cell receptor (beta chain) was identified during a study of cytomegalovirus exposure and HLA in healthy donors. General study results and limits: Later analysis demonstrated an association between a missense DCLRE1C variant and TCR beta V- and J-gene trimming.

As for the donors, each was a healthy bone marrow donor. Likely unrecorded immune exposures existed in these nominally healthy donors. The PCR had 60 Vbeta and 13 Jbeta primers. How the authors handled the data: In a later analysis, the count reached roughly 80 million unique TCR beta chains, with 9 million to 11 million shared. Measured with immunoSEQ multiplex PCR; TCRdb has only the in-frame clones, and not every one. The V and J calls and clone size are taken from that table; D and trimming were inferred from the DNA. The sample has fewer than 200,000 clones; just under 80% are singletons. Note on this clone: Antigen specificity is unknown.

The specimen was PBMCs. The source is a woman aged 50 to 65 in good health and CMV-seronegative.

The CDR3 is CASSPLSGAGAFF. CDR3 bases: TGTGCCAGCAGCCCGCTCAGCGGGGCTGGGGCTTTCTTT. The J gene is TRBJ1-1, the V gene TRBV7-9; a possible D gene is TRBD1 (5 bases). The V gene's germline CDR1 is SEHNR and CDR2 FQNEAQ (reference sequence). This CDR3 has 13 amino acids. The V gene lost 5 bases and the J gene lost 11 bases, with 18 bases spanning the gap.